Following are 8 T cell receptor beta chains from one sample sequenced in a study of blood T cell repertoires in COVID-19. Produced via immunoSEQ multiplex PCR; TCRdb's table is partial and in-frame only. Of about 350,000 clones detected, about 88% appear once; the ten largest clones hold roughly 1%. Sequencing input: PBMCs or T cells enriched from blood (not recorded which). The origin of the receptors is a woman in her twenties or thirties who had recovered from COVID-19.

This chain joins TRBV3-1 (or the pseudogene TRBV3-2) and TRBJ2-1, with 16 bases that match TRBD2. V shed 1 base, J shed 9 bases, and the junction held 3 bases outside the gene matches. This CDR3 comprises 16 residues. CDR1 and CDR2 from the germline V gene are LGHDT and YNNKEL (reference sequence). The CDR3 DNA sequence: TGTGCCAGCAGCCAAGTCGGGACTAGCGGGGGGGTTGAGCAGTTCTTC. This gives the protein CASSQVGTSGGVEQFF.

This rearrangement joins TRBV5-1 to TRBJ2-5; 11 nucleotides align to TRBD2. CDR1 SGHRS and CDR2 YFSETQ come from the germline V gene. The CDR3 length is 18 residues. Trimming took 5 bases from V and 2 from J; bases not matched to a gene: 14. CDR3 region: CASSSGLAETGRQETQYF. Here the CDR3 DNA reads TGCGCCAGCAGTTCGGGACTAGCGGAAACAGGGAGGCAAGAGACCCAGTACTTC. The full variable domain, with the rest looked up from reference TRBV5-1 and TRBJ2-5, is KAGVTQTPRYLIKTRGQQVTLSCSPISGHRSVSWYQQTPGQGLQFLFEYFSETQRNKGNFPGRFSGRQFSNSRSEMNVSTLELGDSALYLCASSSGLAETGRQETQYFGPGTRLLVL.

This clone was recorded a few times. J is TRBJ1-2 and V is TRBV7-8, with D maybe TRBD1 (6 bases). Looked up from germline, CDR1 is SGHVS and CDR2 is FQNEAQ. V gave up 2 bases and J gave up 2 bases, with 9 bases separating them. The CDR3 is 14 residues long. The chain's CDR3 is CASSLKGDNYGYTF. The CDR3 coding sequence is TGTGCCAGCAGCTTAAAGGGGGACAACTATGGCTACACCTTC.

The DNA of the CDR3 is TGTGCCAGCAATACTCAGGGGGAGCCATTGCCTTGCACAGATACGCAGTATTTT. This translates into CASNTQGEPLPCTDTQYF. The chain employs TRBV3-1 (or the pseudogene TRBV3-2) and TRBJ2-3; TRBD1 matches at 7 bases. V lost 7 bases, J lost 1 base, and 17 bases stayed unmatched. CDR1 is LGHDT and CDR2 is YNNKEL in the germline V gene (reference sequence). The CDR3 is 18 residues long.

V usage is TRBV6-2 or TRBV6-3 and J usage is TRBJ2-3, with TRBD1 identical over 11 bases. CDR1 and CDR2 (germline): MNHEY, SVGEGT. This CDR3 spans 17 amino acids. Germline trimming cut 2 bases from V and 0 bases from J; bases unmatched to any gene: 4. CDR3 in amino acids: CASSYQDRGLSTDTQYF. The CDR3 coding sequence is TGTGCCAGCAGTTACCAGGACAGGGGGCTTAGCACAGATACGCAGTATTTT.

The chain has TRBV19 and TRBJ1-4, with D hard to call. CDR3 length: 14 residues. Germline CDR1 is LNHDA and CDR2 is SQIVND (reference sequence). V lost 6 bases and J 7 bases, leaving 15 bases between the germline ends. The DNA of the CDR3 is TGTGCCAGTAGCAAGGACCCACGGGGTGAAAAACTGTTTTTT. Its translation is CASSKDPRGEKLFF.

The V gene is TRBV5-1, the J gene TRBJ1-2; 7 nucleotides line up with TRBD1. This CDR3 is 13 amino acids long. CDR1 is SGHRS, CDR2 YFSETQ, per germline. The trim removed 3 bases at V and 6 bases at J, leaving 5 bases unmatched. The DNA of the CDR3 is TGCGCCAGCAGCTCGAAAACAGGGGATGGCTACACCTTC. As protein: CASSSKTGDGYTF.

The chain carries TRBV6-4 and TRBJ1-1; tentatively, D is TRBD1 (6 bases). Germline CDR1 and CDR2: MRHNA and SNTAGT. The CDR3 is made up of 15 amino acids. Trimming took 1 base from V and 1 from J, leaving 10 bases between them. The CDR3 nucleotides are TGTGCCAGCAGTGACTGGGACACCCAGAACACTGAAGCTTTCTTT. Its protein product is CASSDWDTQNTEAFF.